These T cell receptor beta chains were read from a single sample in a study of shared clonotypes between healthy human individuals. TCRdb keeps only in-frame clones here, not all; method: immunoSEQ multiplex PCR. The data contain under 600,000 clones, roughly 79% of them singletons. The sample comprised PBMCs. The receptors were sampled from a woman aged 40 to 55 in good health. Some clones in this sample may be carry-over from other donors' samples. Both conserved end residues are trimmed from each CDR3.

v_call	cdr3_aa
TRBV19	ASSNSGAIGNTIY
TRBV7-9	ASSLEVSAYNEQF
TRBV7-6	ASSFFSGTSGTNEQF
TRBV28	ASSLGQGADNEQF
TRBV9	ASSVGDYSSYEQY
TRBV30	AWSPMTADTQY
TRBV6-6	ASSYSRQGSNYEQY
TRBV7-9	ASRIRGATNEKLF
TRBV30	AWSSGTGTGGSGQPQH
TRBV7-9	ASRGNYGNEQF
TRBV5-5	ASSFRDLRNEQF
TRBV30	AWSVGTGLVTQY
TRBV27	ASSSYLTGELF
TRBV5-1	ASSFGGDNEQF
TRBV25-1	ASSRGQSRDQAF
TRBV7-2	ASSLWGEGFGEKLF
TRBV11-2	ASSLGSPRTDTQY
TRBV6-5	ASSSVFGTGGGSAF
TRBV27	ASSLTGTSMNTEAF
TRBV28	ASSPSGEGNQPQH
TRBV2	ASSAGWGGGGTEAF
TRBV27	ASSKRDKGAYEQY